What follows describes a single TCR beta chain. Its antigen remains unknown. The data derive from a study of T-cell memory formation after mild COVID-19. Study details: The two donors had largely donor-specific TCR clusters. Study outcomes and limitations: The CD4+ clones that contracted clustered mainly within CM and EM, and the CD8+ clones concentrated in EMRA. Some clones that responded turned up in pre-infection memory, which suggests that cross-reactive memory joined in.

TCRdb re-analysed the 5' RACE reads in MiXCR, keeping a single row per CDR3 protein. This sample carries around 340,000 distinct CDR3 sequences, more than 15% of them seen once, and the ten largest clones take 20% to 25%. The receptor was derived from a man aged 18 to 29 who had mild COVID-19 (a few samples of this study predate the infection). Cell type and time point are not known. Sequencing input: PBMCs or a T cell subset sorted from them (not recorded which).

CDR3 loop: CASTPFSNQPQHF. The CDR3 nucleotides are TGTGCCAGCACCCCCTTTAGCAATCAGCCCCAGCATTTT. The rearrangement links TRBV6-6 to TRBJ1-5; no reliable D call. CDR1 MNHNY and CDR2 SVGAGI come from the germline V gene (reference sequence). The V end lost 7 bases, the J end lost 0 bases, and 7 bases lay between the germline ends. The CDR3 totals 13 residues.